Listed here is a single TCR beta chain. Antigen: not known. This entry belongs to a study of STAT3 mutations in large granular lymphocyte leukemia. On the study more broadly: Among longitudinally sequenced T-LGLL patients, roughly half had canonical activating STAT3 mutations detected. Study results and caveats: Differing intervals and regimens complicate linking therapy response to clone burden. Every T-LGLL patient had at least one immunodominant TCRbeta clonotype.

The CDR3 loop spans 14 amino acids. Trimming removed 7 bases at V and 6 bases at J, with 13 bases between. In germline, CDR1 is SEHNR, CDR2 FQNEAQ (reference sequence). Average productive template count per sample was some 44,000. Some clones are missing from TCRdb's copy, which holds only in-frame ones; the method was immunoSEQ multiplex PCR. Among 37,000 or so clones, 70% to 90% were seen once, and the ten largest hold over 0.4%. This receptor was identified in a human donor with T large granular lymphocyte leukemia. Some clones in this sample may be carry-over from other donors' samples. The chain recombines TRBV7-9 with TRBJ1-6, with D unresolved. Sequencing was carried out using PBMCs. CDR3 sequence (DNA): TGTGCCAGCACCCCGGACGGGATTAATTCACCCCTCCACTTT. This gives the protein CASTPDGINSPLHF.